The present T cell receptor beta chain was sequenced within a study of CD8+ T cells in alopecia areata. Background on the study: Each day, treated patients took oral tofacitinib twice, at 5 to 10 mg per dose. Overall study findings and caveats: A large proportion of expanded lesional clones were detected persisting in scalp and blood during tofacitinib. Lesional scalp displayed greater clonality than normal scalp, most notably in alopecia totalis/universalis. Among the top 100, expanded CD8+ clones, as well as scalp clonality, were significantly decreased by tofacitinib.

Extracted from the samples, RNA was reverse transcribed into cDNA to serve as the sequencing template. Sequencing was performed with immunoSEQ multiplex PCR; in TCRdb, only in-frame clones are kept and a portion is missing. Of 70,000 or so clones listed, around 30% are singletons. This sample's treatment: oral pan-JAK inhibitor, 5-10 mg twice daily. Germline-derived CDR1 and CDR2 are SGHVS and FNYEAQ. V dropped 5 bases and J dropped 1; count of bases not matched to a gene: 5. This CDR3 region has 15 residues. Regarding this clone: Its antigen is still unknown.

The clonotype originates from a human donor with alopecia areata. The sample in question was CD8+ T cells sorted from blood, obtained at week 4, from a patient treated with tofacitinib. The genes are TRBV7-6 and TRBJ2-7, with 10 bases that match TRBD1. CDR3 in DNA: TGTGCCAGCAGCGGGACAGGGGAAAAGTCCTACGAGCAGTACTTC. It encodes CASSGTGEKSYEQYF.